Below are 15 T cell receptor beta chains sequenced from a single sample in a study of blood T cells in healthy people across ages. A second PCR, run for about 6 to 12 cycles, used a sample-barcoded 5' primer plus a J-beta primer mix. TCRdb used MiXCR to reprocess the 5' RACE reads, holding one entry per CDR3 protein. The sample includes around 670,000 distinct CDR3 sequences, about 28% seen only once; the top ten take approximately 15%. The sequenced material came from blood. The receptors stem from an elderly woman in good health.

This sequence joins TRBV20-1 and TRBJ1-1, with D unresolved. The CDR3 contains 15 residues. Germline V lookup: CDR1 DFQATT, CDR2 SNEGSKA (reference sequence). The V gene lost 1 base and the J gene lost 0 bases, with 12 bases spanning the gap. DNA of the CDR3: TGCAGTGCTAGAGGTCTACGGGCCTTGAACACTGAAGCTTTCTTT. Amino acid sequence: CSARGLRALNTEAFF.

The chain joins TRBV18 to TRBJ1-1; 7 nucleotides agree with TRBD1. With V trimmed by 3 bases and J by 6 bases, 10 bases remained unmatched. Germline assignment: CDR1 KGHSH and CDR2 LQKENI. The CDR3 loop spans 15 amino acids. DNA of the CDR3: TGTGCCAGCTCACCCCCCCAGGGGGTGTACTCTGAAGCTTTCTTT. This translates into CASSPPQGVYSEAFF.

This clonotype showed up many times. One base away lies a much larger clone, so this may be a sequencing read error. The chain joins TRBV28 to TRBJ2-5, with 9 positions matching TRBD2. CDR1 MDHEN and CDR2 SYDVKM come from the germline V gene. The V gene end was trimmed by 3 bases and the J gene end by 5 bases; junction bases not matched to a gene: 19. The CDR3 is made up of 19 amino acids. In nucleotides, the CDR3 is TGTGCCAGCAGTTTGCGGTTAAGATTTTGGACTAGCGCCTGGGAGACCCAGTACTTC. Residues: CASSLRLRFWTSAWETQYF.

The chain employs TRBV29-1 and TRBJ2-1; no firm D call. The CDR3 is 11 amino acids. Germline CDR1 and CDR2: SQVTM and ANQGSEA. V shed 3 bases and J shed 4 bases, with 4 bases lying between them. The CDR3 region has the DNA TGCAGCGTTGATCTTTACAATGAGCAGTTCTTC. This translates into CSVDLYNEQFF.

This clonotype was detected a few times. V is TRBV2 and J is TRBJ1-2, with a possible D match to TRBD1 (5 bases). Trimming cost V 11 bases and J 2 bases, with 18 bases left between them. This CDR3 has 14 residues. Germline-derived CDR1 and CDR2 are SNHLY and FYNNEI. This chain's CDR3 is CAGRAGSGNYGYTF. CDR3 sequence (DNA): TGTGCCGGCCGGGCAGGGAGTGGCAACTATGGCTACACCTTC.

About this clonotype itself: Lacking the conserved final phenylalanine or tryptophan, this CDR3 likely reflects a read error. V usage is TRBV12-3 or TRBV12-4 and J usage is TRBJ1-2, with 7 bases matching TRBD1. The CDR3 has 13 amino acids. The CDR3 bases are TGTACCAGCACGGGACAGTTTAACTATGGCTACACCCTC. It is translated as CTSTGQFNYGYTL.

This clonotype was detected only a few times. The rearrangement uses TRBV5-1 and TRBJ2-6; no definite D call. The CDR3 consists of 17 residues. Trimming cost V 1 base and J 2 bases, with 13 bases left between them. Germline V gives CDR1 SGHRS, CDR2 YFSETQ. The CDR3 sequence: CASSLYATIPGANVLTF. The CDR3 DNA is TGCGCCAGCAGCTTGTATGCGACGATCCCTGGGGCCAACGTCCTGACTTTC.

Concerning this clonotype: This could be a read error, since a much larger clone is one nucleotide away. The chain links TRBV20-1 to TRBJ2-3; TRBD2 matches at 8 bases. Trimming removed 5 bases from V and 3 bases from J; junction bases left unmatched: 10. This CDR3 has 15 amino acids. Germline CDR1 reads DFQATT; CDR2 reads SNEGSKA (reference sequence). The CDR3 loop is CSAGPGSGGTDTQYF. CDR3 coding DNA: TGCAGTGCTGGGCCCGGGAGCGGGGGTACAGATACGCAGTATTTT.

This clonotype occurred many times. The rearrangement uses TRBV4-2 and TRBJ2-7, with 7 positions matching TRBD2. V lost 0 bases, J lost 0 bases, and 5 bases stayed unmatched. Germline CDR1 reads LGHNA; CDR2 reads YNFKEQ. The CDR3 contains 16 residues. The CDR3 loop is CASSQDLGGTSYEQYF. CDR3 nucleotides: TGTGCCAGCAGCCAAGATCTGGGGGGGACCTCCTACGAGCAGTACTTC.

The chain employs TRBV28 and TRBJ1-5, with TRBD1 matching 7 bases. The V segment lost 5 bases and the J segment 4 bases; nucleotides outside the gene matches: 5. The CDR3 is 14 residues long. Germline CDR1 MDHEN, CDR2 SYDVKM. The CDR3: CASSQPGGNQPQHF. CDR3 DNA: TGTGCCAGCAGTCAACCAGGGGGAAATCAGCCCCAGCATTTT.

There are many counts of this clonotype. The genes are TRBV6-4 and TRBJ1-2, with D possibly being TRBD1 (5 bases). The germline gives CDR1 MRHNA, CDR2 SNTAGT. The CDR3 has 14 amino acids. Trimming cost V 4 bases and J 4 bases, with 13 bases left between them. CDR3 coding DNA: TGTGCCAGCAGTGTTGACAGACTCTCCTATGGCTACACCTTC. Amino acids: CASSVDRLSYGYTF.

This chain links TRBV24-1 with TRBJ2-2; 9 bases fit TRBD1. The V gene end was trimmed by 0 bases and the J gene end by 7 bases; junction bases not matched to a gene: 8. Germline V gives CDR1 KGHDR, CDR2 SFDVKD. The CDR3 sequence is 17 residues long. The DNA for the CDR3 is TGTGCCACCAGTGATTTGCGAACAGGGGGCAGTCACGGGGAGCTGTTTTTT. Protein: CATSDLRTGGSHGELFF.

The chain joins TRBV29-1 to TRBJ1-1; 7 bases are a match to TRBD1. V gave up 5 bases and J gave up 0 bases; unmatched junction bases: 9. The V gene's germline CDR1 is SQVTM and CDR2 ANQGSEA. CDR3 length equals 15 residues. Here the CDR3 reads CSVKTKTGLNTEAFF. In DNA, the CDR3 is TGCAGCGTTAAAACTAAGACAGGGTTGAACACTGAAGCTTTCTTT.

The chain has TRBV28 and TRBJ1-1; maybe TRBD1 (6 bases). This CDR3 has 15 amino acids. Germline CDR1 MDHEN, CDR2 SYDVKM. V was cut by 4 bases and J by 4 bases, with 16 bases left in between. The CDR3 spells CASSSARGALTEAFF. The CDR3 DNA reads TGTGCCAGCAGTTCCGCAAGGGGGGCGCTCACTGAAGCTTTCTTT.

The chain combines TRBV4-1 with TRBJ1-1; 7 bases map to TRBD1. Trimming cost V 4 bases and J 5 bases; bases outside gene matches: 10. This CDR3 is built from 15 residues. Germline V lookup: CDR1 MGHRA, CDR2 YSYEKL. CDR3 sequence reads: CASSPRPTGETEAFF. In DNA, the CDR3 is TGCGCCAGCAGCCCTAGACCCACAGGGGAAACTGAAGCTTTCTTT.